This passage covers 32 T cell receptor beta chains from one sample sequenced in a study of T cells in Graves' hyperthyroidism and ophthalmopathy. RNA transcripts provided the source from which TCR beta CDR3 regions were amplified. TCR CDR3 underwent first-round RT-PCR with the HTBI primer set. TCRdb redid the calling of the multiplex PCR reads with MiXCR, one entry per CDR3 protein. The sample records around 250,000 distinct CDR3 sequences, roughly 14% being singletons. Sequencing was done on a sample of blood. These receptors were taken from a woman aged 40 to 50 with Graves' hyperthyroidism that later progressed to Graves' ophthalmopathy.

This clonotype was seen ten or more times. The genes are TRBV7-3 and TRBJ2-7; 7 positions agree with TRBD2. This CDR3 comprises 16 residues. Germline V CDR1 and CDR2: SGHTA, FQGTGA. The junction had 12 bases not matched to a gene; V was cut back by 5 bases and J by 2 bases. In nucleotides, the CDR3 is TGTGCCAGCAGCGTTTCGGCTAGCGGATTTCCCTACGAGCAGTACTTC. It codes for CASSVSASGFPYEQYF.

The chain uses TRBV20-1 and TRBJ2-1; 8 bases match TRBD2. J gave up 15 bases and V 5 bases, and 12 bases lay outside the gene matches. The CDR3 has 12 residues. Germline-derived CDR1 and CDR2 are DFQATT and SNEGSKA (reference sequence). The CDR3 is CSAQTSATGSFF. DNA for the CDR3: TGCAGTGCTCAGACTAGCGCGACGGGGTCGTTCTTC.

This clonotype appeared many times. The V and J genes are TRBV11-3 and TRBJ2-1; 14 nucleotides match TRBD2. V dropped 5 bases and J dropped 8; count of bases not matched to a gene: 5. Germline V gene sequence: CDR1 SGHNT, CDR2 YENEEA. CDR3 length: 15 amino acids. The CDR3 DNA sequence: TGTGCCAGCAGCCTGGGACTAGCGGGAGCCCATGAGCAGTTCTTC. Its translation is CASSLGLAGAHEQFF.

This clonotype was counted many times. The chain is built from TRBV29-1 and TRBJ1-1; D is possibly TRBD1 (6 bases). The CDR3 covers 11 residues. Germline CDR1 is SQVTM and CDR2 is ANQGSEA. Trimming left V 5 bases short and J 6 bases short, with 10 bases between. As DNA, the CDR3 is TGCAGCGTTCCAGGGGTAGCTGAAGCTTTCTTT. As protein: CSVPGVAEAFF.

The table lists this clonotype with many counts. The chain employs TRBV28 and TRBJ2-1; 9 bases align to TRBD2. The CDR3 has 15 amino acids. CDR1 and CDR2 from the germline V gene are MDHEN and SYDVKM. The V gene end was trimmed by 9 bases and the J gene end by 4 bases; junction bases not matched to a gene: 10. The CDR3 bases are TGTGCCAGTCGACCGACTAGCGGAGAGTACAATGAGCAGTTCTTC. This gives the protein CASRPTSGEYNEQFF.

This clonotype was counted at least ten times. The J gene is TRBJ2-4, the V gene TRBV27; TRBD1 matches 8 bases. The germline V gene encodes CDR1 MNHEY and CDR2 SMNVEV (reference sequence). Trimming removed 4 bases from V and 10 bases from J; junction bases left unmatched: 6. The CDR3 has 13 residues. The DNA for the CDR3 is TGTGCCAGCAGTTCTCCGACAGGGGATATTCAGTACTTC. It is translated as CASSSPTGDIQYF.

This clonotype was seen many times. This chain links TRBV20-1 with TRBJ1-2; D unclear. Germline V CDR1 and CDR2: DFQATT, SNEGSKA (reference sequence). The CDR3 covers 14 residues. Between the trimmed V and J ends, which lost 3 bases and 4 bases, there was a span of 15 bases. The CDR3 is CSASTTTQGYGYTF. The CDR3 DNA is TGCAGTGCTAGCACCACCACTCAAGGCTATGGCTACACCTTC.

This chain's CDR3 is CASSFGQGVNNEQFF. The DNA of the CDR3 is TGCGCCAGCAGCTTTGGACAGGGGGTTAATAATGAGCAGTTCTTC. This chain connects TRBV5-1 to TRBJ2-1; TRBD1 matches 10 bases. The germline V gene encodes CDR1 SGHRS and CDR2 YFSETQ. The V gene end was trimmed by 2 bases and the J gene end by 7 bases; junction bases not matched to a gene: 6. The CDR3 extends over 15 amino acids.

Concerning this clonotype itself: A read error may be the cause here, since a much bigger clone is one base away. The chain has TRBV20-1 and TRBJ1-2; no clear D gene. V lost 3 bases and J 4 bases, leaving 12 bases between the germline ends. Germline lookup yields CDR1 DFQATT and CDR2 SNEGSKA (reference sequence). There are 13 residues in the CDR3. The CDR3 protein is CSARDLGPYGYTF. The DNA of the CDR3 is TGCAGTGCTAGGGATTTGGGCCCCTATGGCTACACCTTC.

The chain links TRBV5-6 to TRBJ1-1; perhaps TRBD1 as D (5 bases). The germline V gene has CDR1 SGHDT and CDR2 YYEEEE. V was trimmed by 4 bases and J by 5 bases, leaving 18 bases between them. There are 15 residues in the CDR3. The CDR3 here is CASSGNGWGGTEAFF. The CDR3 coding sequence is TGTGCCAGCAGCGGGAACGGGTGGGGGGGGACTGAAGCTTTCTTT.

This chain links TRBV13 with TRBJ1-1; unclear D gene. The CDR3 totals 12 residues. The V gene's germline CDR1 is PRHDT and CDR2 FYEKMQ (reference sequence). With 5 bases removed from V and 3 bases from J, the gap between germline ends came to 7 bases. In DNA, the CDR3 is TGTGCCAGCAGCGGGCTGGACACTGAAGCTTTCTTT. It yields the protein CASSGLDTEAFF.

As for this clonotype: Just one base apart from a much larger clone, this may be a read error. This chain joins TRBV27 and TRBJ1-5; weak D call: TRBD1 (5 bases). Germline V gene sequence: CDR1 MNHEY, CDR2 SMNVEV (reference sequence). The germline V and J ends were trimmed by 6 bases and 9 bases, with 18 bases remaining between them. The CDR3 totals 14 residues. The CDR3 sequence is CASSPGTTYRPQHF. In nucleotides, the CDR3 is TGTGCCAGCAGCCCCGGGACTACATATCGGCCCCAGCATTTT.

This clonotype was counted many times. This chain uses TRBV5-1 with TRBJ2-1; D may correspond to TRBD1 or TRBD2 (6 bases each). The CDR3 is 13 residues long. Germline lookup yields CDR1 SGHRS and CDR2 YFSETQ. V dropped 6 bases and J dropped 10 bases, with 17 bases sitting between them. CDR3 sequence: CASTLLGGREQFF. The DNA for the CDR3 is TGCGCCAGCACCCTGCTGGGGGGCCGAGAGCAGTTCTTC.

This clonotype showed up many times. The chain couples TRBV28 to TRBJ2-3; weak D call: TRBD2 (5 bases). The CDR3 is 13 residues long. Germline CDR1 is MDHEN and CDR2 is SYDVKM. The V gene lost 5 bases and the J gene lost 5 bases, with 11 bases spanning the gap. The CDR3 reads CASSPRTEDTQYF. The CDR3 nucleotides read TGTGCCAGCAGTCCCAGGACTGAAGATACGCAGTATTTT. The full variable domain, in which reference TRBV28 and TRBJ2-3 provide the parts outside the CDR3, is DVKVTQSSRYLVKRTGEKVFLECVQDMDHENMFWYRQDPGLGLRLIYFSYDVKMKEKGDIPEGYSVSREKKERFSLILESASTNQTSMYLCASSPRTEDTQYFGPGTRLTVL.

V usage is TRBV6-6 and J usage is TRBJ2-2; 8 positions agree with TRBD2. The junction had 6 bases not matched to a gene; V was cut back by 0 bases and J by 3 bases. From germline, CDR1 is MNHNY and CDR2 SVGAGI (reference sequence). The CDR3 runs 17 residues. The CDR3 sequence: CASSYSPLAGDTGELFF. CDR3 nucleotide sequence: TGTGCCAGCAGTTACTCACCGCTAGCGGGTGACACCGGGGAGCTGTTTTTT.

V gene TRBV24-1 combines with J gene TRBJ2-1, with TRBD2 matching over 9 bases. The V segment lost 3 bases and the J segment 4 bases; nucleotides outside the gene matches: 12. Per germline, CDR1 KGHDR and CDR2 SFDVKD. The CDR3 sequence is 18 residues long. CDR3 loop: CATSDARVREGAYNEQFF. Written as DNA, the CDR3 is TGTGCCACCAGTGATGCCCGGGTGCGGGAGGGCGCATACAATGAGCAGTTCTTC.

This clonotype showed up many times. This chain uses TRBV12-3 or TRBV12-4 with TRBJ1-4; D unclear. Trimming left V 3 bases short and J 6 bases short, with 11 bases between. The CDR3 sequence is 14 residues long. The CDR3 reads CASSFLGKDEKLFF. Here the CDR3 DNA reads TGTGCCAGCAGTTTTTTAGGGAAAGATGAAAAACTGTTTTTT.

This clonotype was observed at least ten times. The J gene is TRBJ2-7, the V gene TRBV6-1; 7 positions match TRBD1. V trimming: 6 bases; J trimming: 1 base; junction bases outside the gene matches: 6. In germline, CDR1 is MNHNS, CDR2 SASEGT. This CDR3 spans 14 amino acids. CDR3 sequence reads: CASSSGQDSYEQYF. The CDR3 DNA reads as TGTGCCAGCAGCTCCGGACAGGATTCCTACGAGCAGTACTTC.

Details on this clonotype: A much bigger clone sits one base away, suggesting this may be a read error. The chain has TRBV14 and TRBJ1-1; tentative D call: TRBD1 (5 bases). This CDR3 has 16 residues. CDR1 is SGHDN, CDR2 FVKESK, per germline. The DNA for the CDR3 is TGTGCCAGCAGCCAAGACCCGGGACGGTGGAACACTGAAGCTTCCTTT. It yields the protein CASSQDPGRWNTEASF.

This chain links TRBV2 with TRBJ1-2, with 7 positions matching TRBD1. Germline V gene sequence: CDR1 SNHLY, CDR2 FYNNEI. The CDR3 contains 13 residues. The V gene end was trimmed by 10 bases and the J gene end by 4 bases; junction bases not matched to a gene: 9. The CDR3 loop is CATEGTDSYGYTF. As DNA, the CDR3 is TGTGCCACCGAAGGGACAGACTCCTATGGCTACACCTTC.

This clonotype came up many times. V and J are TRBV28 and TRBJ1-1; D gene uncertain. The CDR3 consists of 15 residues. Trimming cost V 2 bases and J 5 bases, with 15 bases left between them. The germline CDR1 and CDR2 sequences are MDHEN and SYDVKM. The CDR3 bases are TGTGCCAGCAGTTTACAGGTTCCCCGACGAACTGAAGCTTTCTTT. It yields the protein CASSLQVPRRTEAFF.

A note on this clonotype: One base away lies a much larger clone, so this may be a sequencing read error. CDR3 bases: TGTGCCAGCAGTCCCTCGGGACTAGCCTTCAACAATGAGCAGTTCTTC. It translates to CASSPSGLAFNNEQFF. The genes are TRBV27 and TRBJ2-1, with TRBD2 identical over 9 bases. This CDR3 spans 16 amino acids. V dropped 5 bases and J dropped 5; count of bases not matched to a gene: 10. The germline V gene has CDR1 MNHEY and CDR2 SMNVEV (reference sequence).

This clonotype was picked up many times. The chain uses TRBV28 and TRBJ2-3, with D possibly being TRBD1 (6 bases). The V gene's germline CDR1 is MDHEN and CDR2 SYDVKM. Trimming pared 6 bases from V and 0 bases from J, leaving 10 bases between. The CDR3 spans 14 residues. In DNA form, the CDR3 reads TGTGCCAGCAGAGGTCAGGGGAGCACAGATACGCAGTATTTT. This codes for CASRGQGSTDTQYF. Full variable domain (rest looked up from reference TRBV28 and TRBJ2-3): DVKVTQSSRYLVKRTGEKVFLECVQDMDHENMFWYRQDPGLGLRLIYFSYDVKMKEKGDIPEGYSVSREKKERFSLILESASTNQTSMYLCASRGQGSTDTQYFGPGTRLTVL.

This clonotype showed up many times. This chain connects TRBV28 to TRBJ2-7; D call uncertain. Germline V CDR1 and CDR2: MDHEN, SYDVKM. V was clipped by 1 base and J by 2 bases, with 9 bases between them. The CDR3 runs 14 residues. CDR3 bases: TGTGCCAGCAGTTTATCGCTCCGGACCTACGAGCAGTACTTC. Residues: CASSLSLRTYEQYF. Full variable domain (rest looked up from reference TRBV28 and TRBJ2-7): DVKVTQSSRYLVKRTGEKVFLECVQDMDHENMFWYRQDPGLGLRLIYFSYDVKMKEKGDIPEGYSVSREKKERFSLILESASTNQTSMYLCASSLSLRTYEQYFGPGTRLTVT.

This clonotype was recorded many times. The CDR3 DNA sequence: TGCAGTGCTTTAACTACTCGCTCGGGCACTGAAGCTTTCTTT. Protein product: CSALTTRSGTEAFF. The chain is built from TRBV20-1 and TRBJ1-1; D call uncertain. Between the trimmed V and J ends, which lost 5 bases and 4 bases, there was a span of 17 bases. There are 14 residues in the CDR3. Germline V gene sequence: CDR1 DFQATT, CDR2 SNEGSKA (reference sequence).

In its sample, this clonotype was seen many times. The chain recombines TRBV9 with TRBJ2-3; TRBD1 or TRBD2 may be the D gene (5 bases each). Germline V lookup: CDR1 SGDLS, CDR2 YYNGEE. Trimming shortened V by 3 bases and J by 4 bases, and 12 bases separated the two germline ends. The CDR3 spans 14 residues. CDR3 sequence reads: CASSDTRGADTQYF. The CDR3 DNA reads TGTGCCAGCAGCGATACCCGAGGGGCAGATACGCAGTATTTT. Full variable domain (missing parts from reference TRBV9 and TRBJ2-3): DSGVTQTPKHLITATGQRVTLRCSPRSGDLSVYWYQQSLDQGLQFLIQYYNGEERAKGNILERFSAQQFPDLHSELNLSSLELGDSALYFCASSDTRGADTQYFGPGTRLTVL.

Many counts were recorded for this clonotype. The V gene is TRBV9, the J gene TRBJ1-2; D possibly corresponds to TRBD1 (6 bases). The CDR3 totals 14 residues. V was shortened by 3 bases and J by 8 bases, with 17 bases between the two germline ends. In germline, CDR1 is SGDLS, CDR2 YYNGEE. DNA for the CDR3: TGTGCCAGCAGCGCCGCACGGGCAGGGGAAGGCTACACCTTC. It specifies CASSAARAGEGYTF.

This clonotype occurred a few times. The chain links TRBV9 to TRBJ2-2; D unresolved. Germline CDR1 and CDR2: SGDLS and YYNGEE. Trimming shortened V by 3 bases and J by 5 bases, and 5 bases separated the two germline ends. The CDR3 has 12 amino acids. CDR3 residues: CASSAGTGELFF. The CDR3 nucleotides are TGTGCCAGCAGCGCTGGGACCGGGGAGCTGTTTTTT.

Ten or more counts support this clonotype. The CDR3 loop reads CSVEPGLPYNEQFF. The CDR3 nucleotides read TGCAGCGTTGAGCCGGGACTACCGTACAATGAGCAGTTCTTC. V and J are TRBV29-1 and TRBJ2-1; TRBD2 agrees at 7 bases. The length of the CDR3 is 14 residues. J lost 4 bases, V lost 3 bases, and 6 bases had no gene match. In germline, CDR1 is SQVTM, CDR2 ANQGSEA.

The rearrangement uses TRBV4-1 and TRBJ2-7; 9 bases align to TRBD2. The CDR3 is made up of 14 amino acids. Trimming removed 4 bases from V and 6 bases from J; junction bases left unmatched: 7. CDR1 MGHRA and CDR2 YSYEKL come from the germline V gene. The CDR3 nucleotides are TGCGCCAGCAGCCCTTCAGGACTAGCGACCGAGCAGTACTTC. This gives the protein CASSPSGLATEQYF.

This clonotype was found many times. J is TRBJ2-7 and V is TRBV6-1; D not resolved. This CDR3 spans 12 amino acids. Germline CDR1 and CDR2: MNHNS and SASEGT. With 2 bases removed from V and 3 bases from J, the gap between germline ends came to 5 bases. The CDR3 DNA is TGTGCCAGCAGTGAACACGGCTACGAGCAGTACTTC. It translates to CASSEHGYEQYF.

This clonotype was seen repeatedly, ten times or more. This chain joins TRBV7-3 and TRBJ2-4; D may be TRBD1 or TRBD2 (7 bases each). Germline V lookup: CDR1 SGHTA, CDR2 FQGTGA. Trimming stripped 5 bases from V and 4 bases from J, with 15 bases between. The CDR3 loop spans 15 amino acids. The CDR3 DNA sequence: TGTGCCAGCAGCGCCCACAGGGGAGGGAAAAACATTCAGTACTTC. Translating gives CASSAHRGGKNIQYF.